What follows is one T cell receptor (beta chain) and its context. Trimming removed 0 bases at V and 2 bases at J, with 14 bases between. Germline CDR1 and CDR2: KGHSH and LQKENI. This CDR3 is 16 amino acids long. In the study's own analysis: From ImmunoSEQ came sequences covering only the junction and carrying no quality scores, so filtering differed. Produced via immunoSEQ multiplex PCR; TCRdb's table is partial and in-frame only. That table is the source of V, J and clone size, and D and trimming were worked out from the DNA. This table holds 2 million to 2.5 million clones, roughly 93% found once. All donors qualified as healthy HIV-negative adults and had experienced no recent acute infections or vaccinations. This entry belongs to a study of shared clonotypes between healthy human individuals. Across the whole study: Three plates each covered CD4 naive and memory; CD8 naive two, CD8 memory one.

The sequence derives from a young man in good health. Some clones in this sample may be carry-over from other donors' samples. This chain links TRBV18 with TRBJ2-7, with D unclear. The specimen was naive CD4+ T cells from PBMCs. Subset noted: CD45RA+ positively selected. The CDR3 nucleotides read TGTGCCAGCTCACCACCAGCCGTAGAGCTAACCTACGAGCAGTACTTC. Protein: CASSPPAVELTYEQYF. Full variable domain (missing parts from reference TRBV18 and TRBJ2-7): NAGVMQNPRHLVRRRGQEARLRCSPMKGHSHVYWYRQLPEEGLKFMVYLQKENIIDESGMPKERFSAEFPKEGPSILRIQQVVRGDSAAYFCASSPPAVELTYEQYFGPGTRLTVT.